This T cell receptor (beta chain) emerged from a study of T cells after yellow fever vaccination. V lost 3 bases and J lost 5; bases outside the gene matches: 8. This CDR3 region has 15 residues. Germline CDR1 and CDR2: DFQATT and SNEGSKA (reference sequence). TCRdb re-called the 5' RACE reads through MiXCR, storing one row per CDR3 protein. The sample holds about 580,000 distinct CDR3 sequences, roughly 17% seen once. Sequenced here: PBMCs, sampled less than 6 days after the first yellow fever vaccination. The clonotype was recovered from a man aged 18 to 35 who received the YFV17D yellow fever vaccine. This chain joins TRBV20-1 and TRBJ1-2; 11 nucleotides match TRBD1. CDR3 nucleotide sequence: TGCAGTGCTAGTTCCGGGACAGGGGGACGGTATGGCTACACCTTC. It is translated as CSASSGTGGRYGYTF.